This T cell receptor (beta chain) appears in the sequencing data of a study of blood T cell repertoires in COVID-19 (dated by TCRdb to 2020 to 2022). Notes on the research overall: The collaborator samples originated in the United States, Italy and Spain and spanned the acute and convalescent phases of COVID-19. The material from the prospective study consisted of cDNA or gDNA derived from T cells, B-cell-depleted T cells, or PBMCs. Deeply sampled blood TCRbeta repertoires from subjects exposed to, actively infected with, or recovered from COVID-19 were included in the dataset. The repertoires were released in a freely available public database intended as a resource for research on the immune response to SARS-CoV-2. The samples were drawn from two sources: the first 160 participants of the ongoing ImmuneRACE study, and 950 to 1,500 subjects contributed by 6 global collaborators. Nearly every sample came with metadata listing a de-identified subject ID, COVID-19 status, age in years and sex. HLA class I and class II types, where available, came from metadata supplied by the sample provider rather than from assay-based typing. Paper-wide results and their limitations: The amount of clinical and demographic metadata varied by source and participant and was provided uncurated.

TCRbeta CDR3 regions were amplified from genomic DNA using the immunoSEQ Assay, a bias-controlled multiplex PCR. The original methods were these. The number of nucleated cells in each sample was estimated from the amplification of reference gene primers within the assay. To quantify the absolute abundance of each unique TCRbeta CDR3 rearrangement, sequence reads were collapsed and filtered. For each sample, productive Simpson clonality was calculated as the square root of Simpson's diversity index over productive rearrangements. TCRdb's version of the immuneACCESS table is confined to in-frame rearrangements and falls short of the full clone set. An unresolved V gene accounts for under half of the shortfall where checked; the remainder is of unknown origin. The V and J calls and clone size are taken from that table; D and trimming were inferred from the DNA. Across this sample there are about 350,000 clones, with roughly 86% seen only once. The ten largest clones take up around 0.92% of the sample.

Participants in the prospective study were aged about 18 to 100 years, lived in 24 United States geographic areas, and enrolled through a virtual design. Cohort assignment in the prospective study relied on participant-reported clinical history from a screening survey and a study questionnaire. Exposed participants had been in contact with someone with a PCR-confirmed or clinician-diagnosed COVID-19 case within 2 weeks of study entry. Each participant in the prospective study had whole blood, serum and a nasopharyngeal or oropharyngeal swab collected by mobile phlebotomists. Participants in the prospective study had the option to provide additional blood draws and questionnaires over an approximately two-month period. Prospective study blood samples were shipped either frozen or at room temperature before DNA extraction. The germline V gene yields KGHDR for CDR1 and SFDVKD for CDR2. V loses 2 bases of germline sequence and J loses 3 bases, and the interval between the two ends is 10 bases. From cysteine to phenylalanine, the CDR3 is 15 amino acids long. Only CDR3 DNA remains: 45 bases, in frame from the first base.

In the case of this clone: Its antigen specificity is not known. Per-base quality was not reported, and no clone a single base away is much larger than it.

The TCR originated in a woman aged 25-40 years who had been exposed to COVID-19. The chain employs TRBV24-1 and TRBJ2-1, with a weak D call of TRBD2 (5 bases match). Sequencing was done on a sample of PBMCs or T cells enriched from blood (not recorded which). The sequence in DNA is TGTGCCACCAGTGATTCTCTGGGAGTCTACAATGAGCAGTTCTTC. Its protein is CATSDSLGVYNEQFF.